The 18 T cell receptor beta chains below were found in one sample sequenced in a study of CD8 T cells in ankylosing spondylitis. TCRdb recomputed calls from the 5' RACE reads with MiXCR, one row per CDR3 protein. The data contain about 800,000 distinct CDR3 sequences, roughly 10% of them singletons. No antigens are known for them. Study results and limitations: Blood from ankylosing spondylitis patients appeared to carry a characteristic roughly 8-variant TCR beta motif.

The sequenced sample consisted of blood, either unsorted or a sorted T cell fraction (not recorded which). Receptor source: a male donor with ankylosing spondylitis.

This clonotype was found a few times. The genes are TRBV12-3 or TRBV12-4 and TRBJ2-3, with TRBD1 as a possible D gene (5 bases). Trimming took 8 bases from V and 3 from J, leaving 18 bases between them. This CDR3 is 15 amino acids long. The CDR3 nucleotides read TGTGCCAGCTGCCGACTTTGTCAGGGAACAGATACGCAGTATTTT. This codes for CASCRLCQGTDTQYF.

This clonotype was counted many times. This chain connects TRBV20-1 to TRBJ1-6; D is undetermined. CDR1 and CDR2 from the germline V gene are DFQATT and SNEGSKA (reference sequence). The CDR3 is made up of 14 amino acids. V gave up 6 bases and J gave up 0 bases, with 9 bases separating them. The CDR3 DNA sequence: TGCAGTGCGGTCGGCGTCTCCTATAATTCACCCCTCCACTTT. Its protein product is CSAVGVSYNSPLHF.

This clonotype has at least ten counts. The chain has TRBV6-5 and TRBJ1-2, with D unclear. V gave up 0 bases and J gave up 0 bases, with 8 bases separating them. The germline gives CDR1 MNHEY, CDR2 SVGAGI. The CDR3 is 15 amino acids. The CDR3 sequence is CASSYSNKANYGYTF. The CDR3 region has the DNA TGTGCCAGCAGTTACTCCAATAAGGCTAACTATGGCTACACCTTC.

This clonotype was detected many times. The chain has TRBV7-6 and TRBJ2-5; D might be TRBD1 (5 bases). The CDR3 length is 14 residues. V lost 1 base, J lost 4 bases, and 10 bases lay in between. Germline V gene lookup returns CDR1 SGHVS and CDR2 FNYEAQ. CDR3 residues: CASSLVYRGETQYF. The CDR3 DNA reads as TGTGCCAGCAGCTTAGTTTATAGGGGAGAGACCCAGTACTTC.

This clonotype was seen at least ten times. V is TRBV5-1 and J is TRBJ2-3, with a tentative D call TRBD2 (6 bases). This CDR3 is built from 15 residues. Germline-derived CDR1 and CDR2 are SGHRS and YFSETQ. The germline V and J ends were trimmed by 1 base and 2 bases, with 11 bases remaining between them. CDR3 sequence: CASSLRGTITDTQYF. CDR3 DNA sequence: TGCGCCAGCAGCTTGCGCGGGACCATCACAGATACGCAGTATTTT.

This rearrangement joins TRBV5-6 to TRBJ2-3; D uncertain. V was trimmed by 1 base and J by 2 bases, leaving 11 bases between them. Germline assignment: CDR1 SGHDT and CDR2 YYEEEE. The CDR3 totals 15 residues. The CDR3: CASSLRAANTDTQYF. The CDR3, as DNA: TGTGCCAGCAGCTTGAGGGCAGCCAACACAGATACGCAGTATTTT.

This clonotype was observed a handful of times. This chain joins TRBV7-6 and TRBJ2-7; the D call may be TRBD1 or TRBD2 (5 bases each). The ends were cut back, 3 bases at V and 3 bases at J, with 12 bases in the middle. CDR3 length: 14 residues. CDR1 is SGHVS, CDR2 FNYEAQ, per germline. CDR3 bases: TGTGCCAGCAGCTTCTCCGGGACCTTCTACGAGCAGTACTTC. It encodes CASSFSGTFYEQYF. Based on the CDR3 plus reference TRBV7-6 and TRBJ2-7, the full variable domain is GAGVSQSPRYKVTKRGQDVALRCDPISGHVSLYWYRQALGQGPEFLTYFNYEAQQDKSGLPNDRFSAERPEGSISTLTIQRTEQRDSAMYRCASSFSGTFYEQYFGPGTRLTVT.

This clonotype was counted only a few times. The CDR3 loop reads CASSPRTGVGETQYF. The CDR3 DNA follows: TGCGCCAGCAGCCCACGGACAGGGGTCGGGGAGACCCAGTACTTC. This chain connects TRBV5-1 to TRBJ2-5; 9 bases are shared with TRBD1. Trimming cost V 4 bases and J 5 bases; bases outside gene matches: 9. The CDR3 has 15 residues. From germline, CDR1 is SGHRS and CDR2 YFSETQ. Using reference TRBV5-1 and TRBJ2-5 for the parts outside the CDR3, the full variable domain is KAGVTQTPRYLIKTRGQQVTLSCSPISGHRSVSWYQQTPGQGLQFLFEYFSETQRNKGNFPGRFSGRQFSNSRSEMNVSTLELGDSALYLCASSPRTGVGETQYFGPGTRLLVL.

Only a few counts were recorded for this clonotype. The V call is TRBV27, the J call TRBJ1-2; possible D gene TRBD1, 6 bases. The germline gives CDR1 MNHEY, CDR2 SMNVEV (reference sequence). The germline V and J ends were trimmed by 3 bases and 2 bases, with 16 bases remaining between them. The CDR3 has 16 amino acids. The CDR3 coding sequence is TGTGCCAGCAGTTTCCCATCCAGGGGAGCGAACTATGGCTACACCTTC. Protein: CASSFPSRGANYGYTF.

This clonotype was recorded a few times. The chain has TRBV11-1 and TRBJ1-1; D gene ambiguous. This CDR3 spans 11 amino acids. V was clipped by 3 bases and J by 7 bases, with 6 bases between them. In germline, CDR1 is SGHAT, CDR2 FQDESV (reference sequence). CDR3 sequence reads: CASSFFSEAFF. In DNA form, the CDR3 reads TGTGCCAGCAGCTTTTTTAGTGAAGCTTTCTTT.

The chain uses TRBV20-1 and TRBJ2-1; unclear D gene. The CDR3 spans 15 residues. V was pared by 1 base and J by 7 bases, with 17 bases between. Germline CDR1 is DFQATT and CDR2 is SNEGSKA (reference sequence). This CDR3 is CSARGPNPPGNEQFF. CDR3 DNA sequence: TGCAGTGCTAGAGGGCCTAACCCCCCTGGGAATGAGCAGTTCTTC.

This clonotype was observed once. The chain recombines TRBV7-9 with TRBJ2-1, with TRBD2 identical over 11 bases. CDR1 SEHNR and CDR2 FQNEAQ come from the germline V gene (reference sequence). V shed 3 bases, J shed 5 bases, and the junction held 3 bases outside the gene matches. The CDR3 is 15 residues long. CDR3 DNA sequence: TGTGCCAGCAGCTTGGTTAGCGGGAGGGACAATGAGCAGTTCTTC. Translation: CASSLVSGRDNEQFF. The full variable domain, with the rest looked up from reference TRBV7-9 and TRBJ2-1, is DTGVSQNPRHKITKRGQNVTFRCDPISEHNRLYWYRQTLGQGPEFLTYFQNEAQLEKSRLLSDRFSAERPKGSFSTLEIQRTEQGDSAMYLCASSLVSGRDNEQFFGPGTRLTVL.

This clonotype turned up a few times. V and J are TRBV12-3 or TRBV12-4 and TRBJ2-6; D is undetermined. The CDR3 is 14 amino acids. V was cut by 5 bases and J by 0 bases, with 5 bases left in between. CDR3 residues: CASSRTSGANVLTF. In nucleotides, the CDR3 is TGTGCCAGCAGTCGGACCTCTGGGGCCAACGTCCTGACTTTC.

This chain uses TRBV6-1 with TRBJ2-7; D call uncertain. Trimming stripped 7 bases from V and 3 bases from J, with 16 bases between. The V gene's germline CDR1 is MNHNS and CDR2 SASEGT. This CDR3 comprises 14 residues. CDR3 residues: CASNQEQQNYEQYF. In nucleotides, the CDR3 is TGTGCCAGCAACCAGGAGCAGCAAAACTACGAGCAGTACTTC.

This clonotype was seen a handful of times. The chain has TRBV2 and TRBJ2-7; TRBD1 matches 9 bases. The germline CDR1 and CDR2 sequences are SNHLY and FYNNEI. J lost 0 bases, V lost 3 bases, and 12 bases had no gene match. The CDR3 totals 18 residues. The DNA of the CDR3 is TGTGCCAGCAGTGAGGCTTGGACTGGGGACAGGGTCTCCTACGAGCAGTACTTC. This encodes CASSEAWTGDRVSYEQYF.

This chain joins TRBV20-1 and TRBJ2-1, with TRBD2 matching over 14 bases. V lost 1 base and J lost 1; bases outside the gene matches: 3. Germline V lookup: CDR1 DFQATT, CDR2 SNEGSKA (reference sequence). The CDR3 is made up of 17 amino acids. CDR3 DNA sequence: TGCAGTGCTAGAGGGACTAGCGGGAGGTTGTCCTACAATGAGCAGTTCTTC. Its protein product is CSARGTSGRLSYNEQFF.

In this sample, this clonotype turned up a few times. CDR3 residues: CSARPGSGTGEKLFF. The DNA of the CDR3 is TGCAGTGCTAGACCCGGGTCCGGGACAGGTGAAAAACTGTTTTTT. The rearrangement links TRBV20-1 to TRBJ1-4; 8 nucleotides match TRBD1. CDR1 and CDR2 from the germline V gene are DFQATT and SNEGSKA (reference sequence). The V gene end was trimmed by 2 bases and the J gene end by 7 bases; junction bases not matched to a gene: 9. The CDR3 is made up of 15 amino acids.

This clonotype was detected many times. In DNA, the CDR3 is TGTGCCAGCAGTTATCGGGGTGGAGAGACCCAGTACTTC. It translates to CASSYRGGETQYF. This chain links TRBV6-5 with TRBJ2-5, with D possibly matching TRBD2 (5 bases). CDR3 length: 13 residues. Trimming cost V 3 bases and J 4 bases, with 9 bases left between them. Germline lookup yields CDR1 MNHEY and CDR2 SVGAGI.